This T cell receptor (beta chain) is drawn from a study of neurological immune-mediated disorders (dated 2019 in TCRdb). For context, the study as a whole: Peripheral blood TCR-beta repertoires from HTLV-I-associated myelopathy (HAM/TSP) patients, multiple sclerosis patients and healthy controls were compared by UMI-based sequencing. Longitudinal samples, technical triplicates and paired sorted CD4+ and CD8+ T-cell subsets, alongside PBMC samples, were included among the roughly 100 TCR-beta libraries. The cohort included 60 to 75 subjects: approximately 14 with HAM/TSP, about 34 with multiple sclerosis, and approximately 20 healthy controls. Study-wide findings and limitations: Expanded clones from different subjects shared no identical CDR3 amino acid sequences, which suggests that TCR-beta repertoires were private in all groups. TCR clonal expansion was highest in HAM/TSP patients and lowest in MS patients, with MS patients falling below even healthy controls.

cDNA synthesis used template-switch 5'RACE with a primer carrying a 10-nucleotide random unique molecular identifier tagging each TCR transcript. Over 160 million TCR-beta sequences, covering 15-18 subjects, were produced in each sequencing run. Total RNA was extracted with the RNeasy kit. The KAPA Real-time Library Amplification kit was used to amplify TCR-beta VDJ regions with primers for the TCR constant region and the 5'RACE anchor. Sample indexes and Illumina adaptors were added in a first PCR, after which library yield was increased in a second PCR. After purification with Ampure beads, the TCR product of roughly 650 bp was size-selected on a 2% E-gel SizeSelection system. Before pooling, library quality was checked on a Bioanalyzer, concentration was measured with Qubit, and libraries were quantified with the Kapa Library Quantification kit. An Illumina HiSeq 2500 was used to sequence the libraries paired-end at 2 x 150 bp. To increase sequence diversity, about 24-32% phiX was spiked into each library pool. The study's own analysis went as follows. Quality-filtered reads were processed with the UMI-based MiGEC pipeline, which removed over 80% of raw TCR sequences during error correction. VDJ genes were aligned to IMGT germline references, and each clonotype was defined by a unique CDR3 amino acid sequence together with V-J genes. Clonal expansion, Shannon diversity and CDR3 relatedness (CalcPairwiseDistances, ClusterSamples) were evaluated with VDJtools, and phylogenetic trees were built with CLCbio workbench. A clone was classed as expanded if it had 8 or more unique UMIs, a cutoff based on coefficient-of-variation modelling across technical triplicates. The raw public reads went through TCRdb reprocessing: fastp at Q25, MiXCR clone calling, in-frame beta chains kept. A single entry per CDR3 protein holds the most common genes and DNA from its merged rows. The V and J calls, along with clone size, are taken from TCRdb and not from the paper's own processing. The sample data list 50,000 or so distinct CDR3 sequences, and about 9.3% of these were observed just once. The leading ten clones occupy roughly 20% of the sample.

In regard to this clonotype: The antigen this receptor binds is unknown. Within one base of it there is no much larger clone, and no base qualities were kept.

Trimming at the junction amounts to 2 bases on V and 7 bases on J, and the germline ends lie 7 bases apart. As encoded in the germline V gene, CDR1 is SGHRS while CDR2 is YFSETQ. Including cysteine and phenylalanine, the CDR3 has 12 amino acids. Just the 36-base CDR3 DNA is kept, in frame starting at base 1. Unsorted PBMC libraries were generated from 2 million PBMCs stored in RNAlater at -80 °C until RNA extraction. Peripheral blood was subjected to Ficoll-Hypaque density gradient centrifugation to isolate PBMCs, which were then cryopreserved in liquid nitrogen. The sequence derives from a woman aged 40 to 49 with HTLV-1-associated myelopathy (HAM/TSP). Sequencing input: PBMCs. The rearrangement combines TRBV5-1 with TRBJ1-5, with the D gene call left open. The DNA is TGCGCCAGCAGCTTTGGGGAGCAGCCCCAGCATTTT. Its amino acids are CASSFGEQPQHF.